These 20 T cell receptor beta chains came from one sample sequenced in a study of cytomegalovirus exposure and HLA in healthy donors. Primers included in the PCR were 60 Vbeta and 13 Jbeta primers. The repertoire was sequenced with immunoSEQ multiplex PCR; TCRdb's copy has only in-frame clones and lacks some. The sample lists hundreds of thousands of clones; about 80% were seen once. The sample consisted of PBMCs. These receptors originate from a woman aged 40 to 50 in good health and CMV-seronegative.

A single count supports this clone. The gene calls are TRBV9 and TRBJ1-5, with D hard to call. From germline, CDR1 is SGDLS and CDR2 YYNGEE. V was cut by 4 bases and J by 3 bases, with 17 bases left in between. The CDR3 sequence is 16 residues long. This CDR3 is CASSLSRQAPNQPQHF. In nucleotides, the CDR3 is TGTGCCAGCAGCCTGAGTAGGCAGGCGCCCAATCAGCCCCAGCATTTT.

This clone came up a few times. The chain recombines TRBV7-9 with TRBJ2-3; D unresolved. The CDR3 has 15 residues. From germline, CDR1 is SEHNR and CDR2 FQNEAQ (reference sequence). V was trimmed by 1 base and J by 0 bases, leaving 8 bases between them. The CDR3 DNA reads as TGTGCCAGCAGCTTAGTCGTCCCTAGCACAGATACGCAGTATTTT. It translates to CASSLVVPSTDTQYF.

This sequence joins TRBV5-5 and TRBJ1-2; tentatively, D is TRBD1 (6 bases). The CDR3 consists of 13 residues. Germline CDR1 reads SGHKS; CDR2 reads YYEKEE (reference sequence). Trimming stripped 4 bases from V and 8 bases from J, with 15 bases between. CDR3 protein: CASSQTGLGGYTF. The CDR3 DNA reads TGTGCCAGCAGCCAAACAGGGCTCGGGGGCTACACCTTC. The full variable domain, with the rest looked up from reference TRBV5-5 and TRBJ1-2, is DAGVTQSPTHLIKTRGQQVTLRCSPISGHKSVSWYQQVLGQGPQFIFQYYEKEERGRGNFPDRFSARQFPNYSSELNVNALLLGDSALYLCASSQTGLGGYTFGSGTRLTVV.

The chain recombines TRBV27 with TRBJ2-4; D call uncertain. This CDR3 comprises 12 residues. V lost 6 bases, J lost 11 bases, and 14 bases lay in between. Germline values: CDR1 MNHEY, CDR2 SMNVEV (reference sequence). CDR3 sequence: CASSPDGVVQYF. As DNA, the CDR3 is TGTGCCAGCAGCCCAGACGGAGTCGTTCAGTACTTC.

The chain employs TRBV6-1 and TRBJ1-1; TRBD1 matches at 7 bases. Looked up from germline, CDR1 is MNHNS and CDR2 is SASEGT. With 6 bases clipped from V and 5 bases from J, the junction kept 12 bases outside the gene matches. The CDR3 is 15 amino acids. CDR3 sequence (DNA): TGTGCCAGCAGAAACCGGGACAGAAGAATGACTGAAGCTTTCTTT. Its protein is CASRNRDRRMTEAFF.

This clone was counted between two and nine times. This rearrangement joins TRBV9 to TRBJ1-1; TRBD1 agrees at 7 bases. V lost 3 bases and J lost 0; bases outside the gene matches: 5. Germline V lookup: CDR1 SGDLS, CDR2 YYNGEE. The CDR3 covers 15 residues. CDR3 nucleotide sequence: TGTGCCAGCAGCGCCCGGGACAGACTGAACACTGAAGCTTTCTTT. Protein sequence: CASSARDRLNTEAFF.

The chain is built from TRBV6-1 and TRBJ1-5; D is possibly TRBD1 (6 bases). Trimming cost V 4 bases and J 0 bases, with 13 bases left between them. The CDR3 loop spans 16 amino acids. CDR1 is MNHNS, CDR2 SASEGT, per germline. Here the CDR3 reads CASSASGDYSNQPQHF. For the CDR3, the DNA is TGTGCCAGCAGTGCATCAGGGGATTATAGCAATCAGCCCCAGCATTTT.

This clone was recorded only once. J is TRBJ1-6 and V is TRBV5-5; unclear D gene. Trimming removed 0 bases at V and 9 bases at J, with 4 bases between. From germline, CDR1 is SGHKS and CDR2 YYEKEE (reference sequence). The CDR3 spans 12 residues. CDR3 bases: TGTGCCAGCAGCTTGGGAGTTTCACCCCTCCACTTT. Protein sequence: CASSLGVSPLHF.

The chain is built from TRBV7-9 and TRBJ1-2, with 8 bases matching TRBD1. Germline V lookup: CDR1 SEHNR, CDR2 FQNEAQ (reference sequence). J gave up 7 bases and V 2 bases, and 9 bases lay outside the gene matches. The CDR3 runs to 15 residues. DNA of the CDR3: TGTGCCAGCAGCTTAAGTTCACAGGGGGAATTTGGCTACACCTTC. It encodes CASSLSSQGEFGYTF.

The rearrangement joins TRBV7-9 to TRBJ1-1; D is unclear. The V end lost 4 bases, the J end lost 1 base, and 10 bases lay between the germline ends. Germline V gene data show CDR1 as SEHNR and CDR2 as FQNEAQ (reference sequence). CDR3 length: 14 residues. This CDR3 reads CASSSPGRNTEAFF. DNA for the CDR3: TGTGCCAGCAGCTCCCCGGGGAGGAACACTGAAGCTTTCTTT. The variable domain in full, with the rest retrieved from reference TRBV7-9 and TRBJ1-1, is DTGVSQNPRHKITKRGQNVTFRCDPISEHNRLYWYRQTLGQGPEFLTYFQNEAQLEKSRLLSDRFSAERPKGSFSTLEIQRTEQGDSAMYLCASSSPGRNTEAFFGQGTRLTVV.

CDR3 nucleotides: TGTGCCAGCCCTGACAGATCAAATCAGCCCCAGCATTTT. Translated, it gives CASPDRSNQPQHF. This chain uses TRBV5-6 with TRBJ1-5; D might be TRBD1 (5 bases). This CDR3 region has 13 residues. The germline gives CDR1 SGHDT, CDR2 YYEEEE. The V end lost 7 bases, the J end lost 4 bases, and 12 bases lay between the germline ends.

J is TRBJ1-1 and V is TRBV27; D is ambiguous. The V end lost 5 bases, the J end lost 1 base, and 11 bases lay between the germline ends. Germline lookup yields CDR1 MNHEY and CDR2 SMNVEV (reference sequence). CDR3 length: 14 residues. The CDR3 DNA reads TGTGCCAGCAGTCTGGCGGCCGGGAACACTGAAGCTTTCTTT. It specifies CASSLAAGNTEAFF.

The DNA of the CDR3 is TGTGCCAGCAGCTTAGGTTTCCGGGACAGGGTTCAGCCCCAGCATTTT. Amino acid sequence: CASSLGFRDRVQPQHF. The chain couples TRBV7-8 to TRBJ1-5, with 9 bases lining up with TRBD1. The CDR3 has 16 amino acids. Per germline, CDR1 SGHVS and CDR2 FQNEAQ. With V trimmed by 1 base and J by 6 bases, 7 bases remained unmatched.

The chain has TRBV4-1 and TRBJ2-3, with D perhaps matching TRBD2 (5 bases). The germline CDR1 and CDR2 sequences are MGHRA and YSYEKL. V lost 0 bases and J 4 bases, leaving 8 bases between the germline ends. The CDR3 consists of 14 residues. CDR3 region: CASSQEFGADTQYF. The CDR3 region has the DNA TGCGCCAGCAGCCAAGAGTTCGGGGCAGATACGCAGTATTTT.

V gene TRBV6-6 combines with J gene TRBJ1-1; perhaps TRBD1 as D (5 bases). CDR3 length: 15 residues. Trimming pared 2 bases from V and 0 bases from J, leaving 10 bases between. The germline V gene encodes CDR1 MNHNY and CDR2 SVGAGI (reference sequence). CDR3 sequence reads: CASSYGGGMNTEAFF. As DNA, the CDR3 is TGTGCCAGCAGTTACGGCGGGGGTATGAACACTGAAGCTTTCTTT.

The rearrangement joins TRBV28 to TRBJ2-3, with 14 bases lining up with TRBD2. This CDR3 comprises 15 residues. The germline CDR1 and CDR2 sequences are MDHEN and SYDVKM. The J segment lost 7 bases and the V segment lost 5 bases, leaving 5 bases of the junction unmatched. The CDR3 nucleotides are TGTGCCAGCAGTCTCCGACTAGCGGGGGGGAATACGCAGTATTTT. Translation: CASSLRLAGGNTQYF. Full variable domain (remainder filled in from reference TRBV28 and TRBJ2-3): DVKVTQSSRYLVKRTGEKVFLECVQDMDHENMFWYRQDPGLGLRLIYFSYDVKMKEKGDIPEGYSVSREKKERFSLILESASTNQTSMYLCASSLRLAGGNTQYFGPGTRLTVL.

This rearrangement joins TRBV6-5 to TRBJ1-1; D might be TRBD1 (6 bases). From germline, CDR1 is MNHEY and CDR2 SVGAGI. There are 14 residues in the CDR3. Deletions cut 6 bases from V and 0 bases from J, with 11 bases between. The CDR3 spells CASSRDTLNTEAFF. The CDR3, as DNA: TGTGCCAGCAGCAGGGACACTCTGAACACTGAAGCTTTCTTT.

The chain links TRBV19 to TRBJ1-5; perhaps TRBD1 as D (6 bases). The germline CDR1 and CDR2 sequences are LNHDA and SQIVND (reference sequence). V shed 9 bases and J shed 7 bases, with 13 bases lying between them. This CDR3 contains 12 residues. CDR3 DNA: TGTGCCAGAACTACAGGGCACCAGCCCCAGCATTTT. Protein sequence: CARTTGHQPQHF.

This chain uses TRBV27 with TRBJ2-1; TRBD2 matches 7 bases. The CDR3 has 15 residues. CDR1 and CDR2 (germline): MNHEY, SMNVEV (reference sequence). Trimming removed 8 bases from V and 4 bases from J; junction bases left unmatched: 11. The CDR3 DNA is TGTGCCAGCGGTCAGATAGGGGAGGGGTACAATGAGCAGTTCTTC. This encodes CASGQIGEGYNEQFF.

The CDR3 loop is CASSIRTSVGTEAFF. The CDR3 DNA follows: TGTGCCAGTAGTATTCGGACAAGCGTGGGGACTGAAGCTTTCTTT. The rearrangement links TRBV19 to TRBJ1-1; D is possibly TRBD1 (5 bases). In germline, CDR1 is LNHDA, CDR2 SQIVND (reference sequence). V shed 3 bases and J shed 5 bases, with 16 bases lying between them. The CDR3 has 15 residues.